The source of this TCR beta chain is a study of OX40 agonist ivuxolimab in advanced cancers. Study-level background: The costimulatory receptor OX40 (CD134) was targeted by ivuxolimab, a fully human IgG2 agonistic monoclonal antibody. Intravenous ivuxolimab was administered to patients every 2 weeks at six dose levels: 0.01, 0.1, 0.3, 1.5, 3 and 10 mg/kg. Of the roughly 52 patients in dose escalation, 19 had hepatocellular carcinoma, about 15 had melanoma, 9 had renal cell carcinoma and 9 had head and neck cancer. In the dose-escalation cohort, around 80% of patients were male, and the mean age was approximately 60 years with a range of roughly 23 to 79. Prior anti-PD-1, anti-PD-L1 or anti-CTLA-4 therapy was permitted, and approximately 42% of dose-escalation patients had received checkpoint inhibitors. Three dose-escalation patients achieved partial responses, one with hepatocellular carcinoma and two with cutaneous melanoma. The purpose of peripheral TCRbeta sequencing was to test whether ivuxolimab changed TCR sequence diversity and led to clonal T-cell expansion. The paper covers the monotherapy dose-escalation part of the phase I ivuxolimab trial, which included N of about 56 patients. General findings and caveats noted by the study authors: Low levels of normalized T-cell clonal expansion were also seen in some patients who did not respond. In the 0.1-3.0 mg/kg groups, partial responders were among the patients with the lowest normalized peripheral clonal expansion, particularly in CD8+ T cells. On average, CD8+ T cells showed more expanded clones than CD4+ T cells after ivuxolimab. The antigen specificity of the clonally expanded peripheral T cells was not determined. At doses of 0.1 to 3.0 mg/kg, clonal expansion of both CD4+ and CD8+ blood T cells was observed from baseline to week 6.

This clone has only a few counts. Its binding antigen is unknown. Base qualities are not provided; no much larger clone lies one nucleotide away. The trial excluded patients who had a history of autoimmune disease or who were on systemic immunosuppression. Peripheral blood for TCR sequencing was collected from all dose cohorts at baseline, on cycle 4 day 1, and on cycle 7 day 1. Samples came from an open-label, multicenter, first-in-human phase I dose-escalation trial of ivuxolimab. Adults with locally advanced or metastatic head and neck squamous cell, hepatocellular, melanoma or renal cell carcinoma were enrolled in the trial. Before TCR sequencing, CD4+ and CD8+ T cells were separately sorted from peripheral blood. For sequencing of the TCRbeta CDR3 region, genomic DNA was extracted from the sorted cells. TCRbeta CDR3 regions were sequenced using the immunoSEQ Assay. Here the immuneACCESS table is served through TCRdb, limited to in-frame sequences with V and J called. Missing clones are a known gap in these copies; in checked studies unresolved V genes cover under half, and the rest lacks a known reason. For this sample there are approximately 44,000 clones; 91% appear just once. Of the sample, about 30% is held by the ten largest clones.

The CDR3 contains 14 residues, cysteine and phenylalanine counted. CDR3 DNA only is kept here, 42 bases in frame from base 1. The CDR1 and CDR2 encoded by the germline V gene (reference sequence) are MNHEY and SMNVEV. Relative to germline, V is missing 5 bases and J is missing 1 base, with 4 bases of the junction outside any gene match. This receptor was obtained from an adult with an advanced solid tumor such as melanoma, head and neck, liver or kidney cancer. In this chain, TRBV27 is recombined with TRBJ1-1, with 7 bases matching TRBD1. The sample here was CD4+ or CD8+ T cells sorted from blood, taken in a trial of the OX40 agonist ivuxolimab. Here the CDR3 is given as CASSPGGGNTEAFF. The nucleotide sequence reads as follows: TGTGCCAGCAGTCCAGGGGGGGGGAACACTGAAGCTTTCTTT.